This TCR beta chain emerged from a study of beta chain features in type 1 diabetes. Overall study: The study found patients and healthy donors alike in age, gender and cell yields. Across the samples, about 100 million sorted cells were examined in total.

Trimming removed 1 base from V and 7 bases from J, with 8 bases in between. Germline loops: CDR1 SGHTA, CDR2 FQGNSA. The CDR3 is 13 residues long. Isolated RNA was reverse transcribed in full, so expressed TCRB transcripts were sequenced. Using immunoSEQ multiplex PCR, the repertoire was profiled, and TCRdb retains in-frame clones only, with some absent. The table has 250,000 to 350,000 clones, roughly 15% seen once; the top ten hold roughly 6.7%. The chain employs TRBV7-2 and TRBJ1-5; D is ambiguous. The sample was central memory CD4+ T cells from blood. The TCR comes from a man aged 25 to 40 in good health. The CDR3 loop is CASSLDFRQPQHF. CDR3 sequence (DNA): TGTGCCAGCAGCTTAGATTTCAGGCAGCCCCAGCATTTT.